This TCR beta chain stems from a study of Tregs in tolerant kidney transplant recipients. General study findings and limits: Few patients were studied, so findings need validation in larger groups.

Profiled with immunoSEQ multiplex PCR; TCRdb holds only in-frame clones, not every one. The sample includes under 50,000 clones, 95% to 96% of them seen just once. V shed 4 bases, J shed 4 bases, and the junction held 12 bases outside the gene matches. Looked up from germline, CDR1 is SGHDT and CDR2 is YYEEEE. The CDR3 sequence is 17 residues long. As for this clone: As yet, its antigen is unknown.

Sequencing used Tregs from blood cultured with allogeneic cells. The chain combines TRBV5-6 with TRBJ1-3, with 9 bases fitting TRBD1. The clonotype comes from a human donor in good health. CDR3 in amino acids: CASSTIYRGRGGNTIYF. CDR3 DNA: TGTGCCAGCAGCACAATCTACAGGGGGCGCGGAGGAAACACCATATATTTT. Drawing the rest from reference TRBV5-6 and TRBJ1-3, the complete variable domain is DAGVTQSPTHLIKTRGQQVTLRCSPKSGHDTVSWYQQALGQGPQFIFQYYEEEERQRGNFPDRFSGHQFPNYSSELNVNALLLGDSALYLCASSTIYRGRGGNTIYFGEGSWLTVV.